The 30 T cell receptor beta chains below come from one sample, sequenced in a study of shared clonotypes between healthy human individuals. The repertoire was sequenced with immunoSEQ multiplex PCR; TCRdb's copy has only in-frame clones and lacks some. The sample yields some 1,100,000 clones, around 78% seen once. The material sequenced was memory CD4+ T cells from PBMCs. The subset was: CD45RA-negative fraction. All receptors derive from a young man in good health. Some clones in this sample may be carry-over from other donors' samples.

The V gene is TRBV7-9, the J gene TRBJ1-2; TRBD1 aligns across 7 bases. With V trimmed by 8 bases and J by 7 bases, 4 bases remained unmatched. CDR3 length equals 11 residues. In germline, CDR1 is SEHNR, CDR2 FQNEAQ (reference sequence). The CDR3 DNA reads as TGTGCCAGCCGGAACAGGGGTGGCTACACCTTC. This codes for CASRNRGGYTF.

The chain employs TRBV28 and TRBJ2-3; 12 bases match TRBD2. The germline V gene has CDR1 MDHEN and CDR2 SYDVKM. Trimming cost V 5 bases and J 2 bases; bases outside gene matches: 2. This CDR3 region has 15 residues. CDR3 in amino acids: CASSRTSGNTDTQYF. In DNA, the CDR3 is TGTGCCAGCAGTAGGACTAGCGGGAACACAGATACGCAGTATTTT.

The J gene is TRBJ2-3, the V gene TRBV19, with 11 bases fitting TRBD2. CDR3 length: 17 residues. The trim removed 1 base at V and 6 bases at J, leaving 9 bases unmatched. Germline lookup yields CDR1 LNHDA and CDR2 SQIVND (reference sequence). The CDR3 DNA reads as TGTGCCAGTAGTATAGCGGCTAGCGGGAGGCGAGGGGATACGCAGTATTTT. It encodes CASSIAASGRRGDTQYF.

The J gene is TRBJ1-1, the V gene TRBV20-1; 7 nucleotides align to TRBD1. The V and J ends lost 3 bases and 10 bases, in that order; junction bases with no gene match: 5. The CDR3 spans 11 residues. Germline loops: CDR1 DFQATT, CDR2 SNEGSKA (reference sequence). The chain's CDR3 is CSARGTALAFF. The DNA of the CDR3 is TGCAGTGCTAGGGGGACAGCTCTAGCTTTCTTT.

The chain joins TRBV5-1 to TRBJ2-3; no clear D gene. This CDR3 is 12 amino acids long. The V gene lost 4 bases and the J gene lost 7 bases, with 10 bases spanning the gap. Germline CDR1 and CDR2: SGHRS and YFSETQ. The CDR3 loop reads CASSPDEHTQYF. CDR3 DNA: TGCGCCAGCAGCCCGGATGAACATACGCAGTATTTT.

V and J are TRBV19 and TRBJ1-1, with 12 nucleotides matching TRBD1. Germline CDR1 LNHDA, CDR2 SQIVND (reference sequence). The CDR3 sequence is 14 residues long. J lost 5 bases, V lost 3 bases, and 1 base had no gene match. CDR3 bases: TGTGCCAGTAGTATGGGACAGGGGGCAACTGAAGCTTTCTTT. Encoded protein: CASSMGQGATEAFF.

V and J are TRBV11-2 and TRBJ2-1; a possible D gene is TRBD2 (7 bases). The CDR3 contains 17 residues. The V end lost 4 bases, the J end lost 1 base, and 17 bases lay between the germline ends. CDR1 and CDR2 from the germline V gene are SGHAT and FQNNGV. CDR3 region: CASSSWRGGGSYNEQFF. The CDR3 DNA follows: TGTGCCAGCAGCTCCTGGAGAGGGGGGGGTTCCTACAATGAGCAGTTCTTC. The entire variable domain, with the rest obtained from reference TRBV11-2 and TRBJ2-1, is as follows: EAGVAQSPRYKIIEKRQSVAFWCNPISGHATLYWYQQILGQGPKLLIQFQNNGVVDDSQLPKDRFSAERLKGVDSTLKIQPAKLEDSAVYLCASSSWRGGGSYNEQFFGPGTRLTVL.

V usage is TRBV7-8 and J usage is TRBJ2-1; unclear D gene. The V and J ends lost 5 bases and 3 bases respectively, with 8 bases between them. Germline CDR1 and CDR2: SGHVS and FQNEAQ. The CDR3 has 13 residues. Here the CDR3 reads CASSPYGYNEQFF. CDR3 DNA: TGTGCCAGCAGCCCGTACGGCTACAATGAGCAGTTCTTC.

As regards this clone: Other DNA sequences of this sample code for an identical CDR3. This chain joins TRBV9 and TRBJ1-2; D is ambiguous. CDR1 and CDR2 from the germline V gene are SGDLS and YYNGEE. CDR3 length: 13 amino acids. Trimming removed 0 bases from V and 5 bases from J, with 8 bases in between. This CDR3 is CASSVVTGYGYTF. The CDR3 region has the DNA TGTGCCAGCAGCGTAGTCACCGGGTATGGCTACACCTTC.

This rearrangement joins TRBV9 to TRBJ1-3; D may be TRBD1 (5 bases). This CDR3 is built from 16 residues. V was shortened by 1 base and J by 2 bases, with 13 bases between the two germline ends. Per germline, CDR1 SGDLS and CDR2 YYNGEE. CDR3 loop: CASSVTTGGAGNTIYF. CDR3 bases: TGTGCCAGCAGCGTAACCACGGGAGGGGCTGGAAACACCATATATTTT.

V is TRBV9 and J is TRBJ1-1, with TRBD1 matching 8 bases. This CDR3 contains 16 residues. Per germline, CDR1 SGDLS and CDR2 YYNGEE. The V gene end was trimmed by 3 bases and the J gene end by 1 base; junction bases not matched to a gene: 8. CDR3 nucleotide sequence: TGTGCCAGCAGCGCGACGGGACAGGCCCAGAACACTGAAGCTTTCTTT. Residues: CASSATGQAQNTEAFF.

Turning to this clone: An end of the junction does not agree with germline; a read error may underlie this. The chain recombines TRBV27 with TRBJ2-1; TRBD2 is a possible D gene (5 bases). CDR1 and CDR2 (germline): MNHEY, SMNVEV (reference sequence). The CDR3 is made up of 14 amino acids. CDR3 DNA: TGTGCCAGCAGTTTATCGGTGGCTAGCCCACCCGTGGTCTTC. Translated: CASSLSVASPPVVF.

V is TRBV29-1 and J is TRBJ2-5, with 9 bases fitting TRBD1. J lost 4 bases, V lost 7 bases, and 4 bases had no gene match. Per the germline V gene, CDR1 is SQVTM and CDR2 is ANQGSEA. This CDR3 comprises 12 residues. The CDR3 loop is CSAHRGPETQYF. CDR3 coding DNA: TGCAGCGCTCACAGGGGGCCAGAGACCCAGTACTTC.

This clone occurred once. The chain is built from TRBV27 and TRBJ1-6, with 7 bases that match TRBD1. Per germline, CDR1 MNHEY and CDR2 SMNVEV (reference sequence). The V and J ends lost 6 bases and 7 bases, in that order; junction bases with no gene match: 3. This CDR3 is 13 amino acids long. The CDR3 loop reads CASRWTGNSPLHF. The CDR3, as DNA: TGTGCCAGCAGATGGACAGGAAATTCACCCCTCCACTTT.

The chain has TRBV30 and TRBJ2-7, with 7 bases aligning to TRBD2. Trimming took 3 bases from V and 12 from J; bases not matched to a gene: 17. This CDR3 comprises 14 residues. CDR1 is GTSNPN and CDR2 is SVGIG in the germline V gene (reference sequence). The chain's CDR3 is CAWRVAGHATHLYF. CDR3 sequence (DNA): TGTGCCTGGAGGGTAGCGGGCCATGCTACCCACTTGTACTTC.

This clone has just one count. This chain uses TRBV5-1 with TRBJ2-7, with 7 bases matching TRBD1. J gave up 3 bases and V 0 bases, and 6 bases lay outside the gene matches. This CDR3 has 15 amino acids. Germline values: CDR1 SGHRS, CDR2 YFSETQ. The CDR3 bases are TGCGCCAGCAGCTTGGCGGGGACAGCAGTCTACGAGCAGTACTTC. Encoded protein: CASSLAGTAVYEQYF. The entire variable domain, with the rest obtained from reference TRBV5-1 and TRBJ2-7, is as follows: KAGVTQTPRYLIKTRGQQVTLSCSPISGHRSVSWYQQTPGQGLQFLFEYFSETQRNKGNFPGRFSGRQFSNSRSEMNVSTLELGDSALYLCASSLAGTAVYEQYFGPGTRLTVT.

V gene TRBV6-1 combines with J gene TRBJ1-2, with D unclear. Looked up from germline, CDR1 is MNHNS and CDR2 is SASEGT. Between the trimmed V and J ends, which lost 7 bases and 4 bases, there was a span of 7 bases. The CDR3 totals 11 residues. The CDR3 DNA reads TGTGCCAGCACCTCCAGCTATGGCTACACCTTC. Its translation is CASTSSYGYTF.

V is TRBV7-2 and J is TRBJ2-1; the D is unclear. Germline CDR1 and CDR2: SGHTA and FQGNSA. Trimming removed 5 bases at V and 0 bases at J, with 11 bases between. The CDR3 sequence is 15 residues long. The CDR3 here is CASSISSSSYNEQFF. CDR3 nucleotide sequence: TGTGCCAGCAGCATTAGCAGTAGCTCCTACAATGAGCAGTTCTTC.

The CDR3 coding sequence is TGTGCCAGCGCTGAGGGGGCCTACGAGCAGTACTTC. Translation gives CASAEGAYEQYF. V usage is TRBV6-1 and J usage is TRBJ2-7; possible D gene TRBD1, 6 bases. The CDR3 is 12 residues long. From germline, CDR1 is MNHNS and CDR2 SASEGT. V lost 8 bases and J 2 bases, leaving 10 bases between the germline ends.

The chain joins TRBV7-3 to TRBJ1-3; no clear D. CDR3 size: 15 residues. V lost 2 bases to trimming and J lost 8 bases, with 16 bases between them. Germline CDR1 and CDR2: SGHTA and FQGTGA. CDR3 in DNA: TGTGCCAGCAGCTTATTCCCGGGAGACCGGGACACCATATATTTT. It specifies CASSLFPGDRDTIYF.

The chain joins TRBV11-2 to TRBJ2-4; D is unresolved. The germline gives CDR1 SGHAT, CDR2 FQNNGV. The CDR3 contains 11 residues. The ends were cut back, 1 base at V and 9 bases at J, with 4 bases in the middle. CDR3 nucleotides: TGTGCCAGCAGCTTAGGGGGCATTCAGTACTTC. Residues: CASSLGGIQYF.

The CDR3 region is CASSLLTPLVSGELFF. CDR3 nucleotide sequence: TGTGCCAGCAGCTTATTGACTCCCCTGGTTTCCGGGGAGCTGTTTTTT. The rearrangement joins TRBV7-9 to TRBJ2-2; D gene ambiguous. The CDR3 length is 16 residues. From germline, CDR1 is SEHNR and CDR2 FQNEAQ (reference sequence). V was clipped by 2 bases and J by 6 bases, with 16 bases between them.

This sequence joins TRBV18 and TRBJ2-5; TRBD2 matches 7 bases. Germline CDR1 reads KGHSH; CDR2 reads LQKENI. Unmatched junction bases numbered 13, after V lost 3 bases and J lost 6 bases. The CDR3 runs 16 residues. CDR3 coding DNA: TGTGCCAGCTCACCTGCCAGCGGGGCAACCGGCAAGACCCAGTACTTC. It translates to CASSPASGATGKTQYF.

For the CDR3, the DNA is TGTGCCAGTAGTCCGCGAGGGGGAGCAACTAATGAAAAACTGTTTTTT. It encodes CASSPRGGATNEKLFF. This chain connects TRBV19 to TRBJ1-4, with D perhaps matching TRBD1 (6 bases). V was pared by 5 bases and J by 0 bases, with 13 bases between. This CDR3 has 16 amino acids. Per the germline V gene, CDR1 is LNHDA and CDR2 is SQIVND (reference sequence).

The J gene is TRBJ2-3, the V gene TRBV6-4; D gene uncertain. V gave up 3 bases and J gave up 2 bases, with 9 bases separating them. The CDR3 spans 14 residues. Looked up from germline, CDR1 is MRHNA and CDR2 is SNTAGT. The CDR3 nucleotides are TGTGCCAGCAGTGATACGGTGTTCACAGATACGCAGTATTTT. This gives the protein CASSDTVFTDTQYF.

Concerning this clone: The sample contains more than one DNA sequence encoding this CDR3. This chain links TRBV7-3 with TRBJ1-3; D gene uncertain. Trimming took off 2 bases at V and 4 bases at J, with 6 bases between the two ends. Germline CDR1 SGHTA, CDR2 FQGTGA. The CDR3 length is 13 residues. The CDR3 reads CASSLLPGNTIYF. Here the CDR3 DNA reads TGTGCCAGCAGCTTACTACCGGGAAACACCATATATTTT.

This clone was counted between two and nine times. The CDR3 coding sequence is TGTGCCAGCAGCTTCGACAGTTCGCGCGGAAACACCATATATTTT. Translation gives CASSFDSSRGNTIYF. The J gene is TRBJ1-3, the V gene TRBV7-2; weak D call: TRBD1 (5 bases). The V end lost 3 bases, the J end lost 4 bases, and 13 bases lay between the germline ends. CDR1 is SGHTA, CDR2 FQGNSA, per germline. The CDR3 is 15 residues long.

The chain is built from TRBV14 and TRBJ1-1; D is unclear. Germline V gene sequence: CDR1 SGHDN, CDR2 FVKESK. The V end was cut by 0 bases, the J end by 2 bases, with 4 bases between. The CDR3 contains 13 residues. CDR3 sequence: CASSQEYNTEAFF. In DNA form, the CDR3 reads TGTGCCAGCAGCCAAGAATACAACACTGAAGCTTTCTTT.

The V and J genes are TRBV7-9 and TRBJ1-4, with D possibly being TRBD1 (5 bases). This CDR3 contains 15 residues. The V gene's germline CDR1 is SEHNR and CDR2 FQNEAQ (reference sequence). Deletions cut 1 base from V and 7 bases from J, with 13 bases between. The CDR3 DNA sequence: TGTGCCAGCAGCTTAGACGGGACGAAGAGTGAAAAACTGTTTTTT. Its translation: CASSLDGTKSEKLFF.

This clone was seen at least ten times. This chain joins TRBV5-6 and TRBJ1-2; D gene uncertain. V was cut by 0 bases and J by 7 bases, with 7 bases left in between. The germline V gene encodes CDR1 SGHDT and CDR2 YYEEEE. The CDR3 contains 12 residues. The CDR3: CASSLGVGGYTF. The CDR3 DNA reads TGTGCCAGCAGCTTGGGGGTTGGTGGCTACACCTTC.